One and the same sample provided the 12 T cell receptor beta chains below, sequenced in a study of blood T cells in healthy people across ages. The second PCR ran about 6 to 11 cycles with a sample-barcoded 5' primer and J-beta primers. In TCRdb, the 5' RACE reads were re-called with MiXCR into one record per CDR3 protein. Of 1,500,000 or so distinct CDR3 sequences in the sample, around 59% are singletons; the top ten hold 5% to 7%. The source material was blood. The receptor source for this set is a man aged 18 to 35 in good health.

The chain carries TRBV3-1 and TRBJ2-2; 9 nucleotides agree with TRBD1. The CDR3 has 16 residues. V was clipped by 3 bases and J by 1 base; unmatched bases: 3. Germline V CDR1 and CDR2: LGHDT, YNNKEL (reference sequence). DNA of the CDR3: TGTGCCAGCAGCCAGTCGACAGGGGGGAACACCGGGGAGCTGTTTTTT. It is translated as CASSQSTGGNTGELFF.

About this clonotype itself: Sequence at one end of the junction differs from germline and may be a read error. The rearrangement joins TRBV7-9 to TRBJ2-4; D gene uncertain. The J call may be faulty, since TRBJ2-7 better matches the DNA end. Germline V gene data show CDR1 as SEHNR and CDR2 as FQNEAQ (reference sequence). CDR3 length: 14 amino acids. The CDR3 DNA sequence: TGCGCCAGCAGCATCACCGGGCCAACCTACGAGCAGTACTTC. Protein sequence: CASSITGPTYEQYF.

This clonotype was seen repeatedly, ten times or more. V gene TRBV20-1 combines with J gene TRBJ1-5; D not certain. Germline assignment: CDR1 DFQATT and CDR2 SNEGSKA (reference sequence). The CDR3 has 11 residues. Trimming shortened V by 4 bases and J by 4 bases, and 5 bases separated the two germline ends. This CDR3 reads CSAMGNQPQHF. In DNA form, the CDR3 reads TGCAGTGCTATGGGTAATCAGCCCCAGCATTTT.

The gene calls are TRBV29-1 and TRBJ2-5; 10 bases are a match to TRBD1. V lost 6 bases, J lost 4 bases, and 5 bases stayed unmatched. This CDR3 has 13 residues. CDR1 is SQVTM and CDR2 is ANQGSEA in the germline V gene. This CDR3 is CSVGQGDTETQYF. The DNA of the CDR3 is TGCAGCGTCGGACAGGGGGATACAGAGACCCAGTACTTC.

This sequence joins TRBV4-1 and TRBJ2-1; 9 bases line up with TRBD1. V lost 6 bases and J lost 7; bases outside the gene matches: 13. The V gene's germline CDR1 is MGHRA and CDR2 YSYEKL. The CDR3 runs 16 residues. The CDR3 DNA is TGCGCCAGCAGGTATAGGCCGGGACAGGGCTCAAATGAGCAGTTCTTC. Protein sequence: CASRYRPGQGSNEQFF.

This chain links TRBV5-1 with TRBJ2-5; TRBD1 aligns across 11 bases. The J segment lost 5 bases and the V segment lost 3 bases, leaving 9 bases of the junction unmatched. Germline V lookup: CDR1 SGHRS, CDR2 YFSETQ. The CDR3 length is 16 residues. The CDR3 loop is CASSSPGQGAGETQYF. DNA for the CDR3: TGCGCCAGCAGCTCCCCCGGACAGGGGGCAGGGGAGACCCAGTACTTC.

This clonotype was observed a single time. The chain uses TRBV24-1 and TRBJ2-1; 7 bases fit TRBD2. Trimming took 5 bases from V and 0 from J; bases not matched to a gene: 6. This CDR3 region has 16 residues. CDR1 KGHDR and CDR2 SFDVKD come from the germline V gene. In nucleotides, the CDR3 is TGTGCCACCAGTGGCCAAACTAGCGACTCCTACAATGAGCAGTTCTTC. Its protein product is CATSGQTSDSYNEQFF.

The DNA for the CDR3 is TGTGCCACCAGCAGAGCAGGCGTTGGGGACTATGGCTACACCTTC. Amino acids: CATSRAGVGDYGYTF. The chain employs TRBV15 and TRBJ1-2; no definite D call. Trimming pared 1 base from V and 3 bases from J, leaving 12 bases between. The CDR3 totals 15 residues. The germline CDR1 and CDR2 sequences are LNHNV and YYDKDF (reference sequence).

The chain couples TRBV7-2 to TRBJ1-2; 9 bases align to TRBD1. Looked up from germline, CDR1 is SGHTA and CDR2 is FQGNSA. The CDR3 contains 13 residues. With V trimmed by 5 bases and J by 6 bases, 4 bases remained unmatched. DNA for the CDR3: TGTGCCAGCAGCCCCGGGACAGGGCATGGCTACACCTTC. Translated, it gives CASSPGTGHGYTF.

V gene TRBV5-6 combines with J gene TRBJ2-5; TRBD1 matches 8 bases. This CDR3 spans 15 amino acids. Germline-derived CDR1 and CDR2 are SGHDT and YYEEEE. With 3 bases clipped from V and 5 bases from J, the junction kept 9 bases outside the gene matches. The CDR3 protein is CASSSMDRAQETQYF. Here the CDR3 DNA reads TGTGCCAGCAGCTCGATGGACAGGGCCCAGGAGACCCAGTACTTC. Combining the CDR3 with reference TRBV5-6 and TRBJ2-5 gives the whole variable domain DAGVTQSPTHLIKTRGQQVTLRCSPKSGHDTVSWYQQALGQGPQFIFQYYEEEERQRGNFPDRFSGHQFPNYSSELNVNALLLGDSALYLCASSSMDRAQETQYFGPGTRLLVL.

This clonotype was seen a few times. J is TRBJ2-3 and V is TRBV5-1, with D possibly called TRBD1 or TRBD2 (6 bases each). V lost 3 bases, J lost 7 bases, and 18 bases lay in between. CDR1 is SGHRS and CDR2 is YFSETQ in the germline V gene. The CDR3 is 15 amino acids. DNA for the CDR3: TGCGCCAGCAGCTCTACGACAGGAGGGCCCTATACGCAGTATTTT. Its translation is CASSSTTGGPYTQYF.

This clonotype appeared a single time. J is TRBJ1-6 and V is TRBV28, with 7 bases matching TRBD1. Germline-derived CDR1 and CDR2 are MDHEN and SYDVKM. The J segment lost 7 bases and the V segment lost 5 bases, leaving 14 bases of the junction unmatched. This CDR3 has 17 amino acids. The CDR3, as DNA: TGTGCCAGCAGTATCTCCCCGGGACAGTCGGCCAATTCACCCCTCCACTTT. Amino acids: CASSISPGQSANSPLHF.